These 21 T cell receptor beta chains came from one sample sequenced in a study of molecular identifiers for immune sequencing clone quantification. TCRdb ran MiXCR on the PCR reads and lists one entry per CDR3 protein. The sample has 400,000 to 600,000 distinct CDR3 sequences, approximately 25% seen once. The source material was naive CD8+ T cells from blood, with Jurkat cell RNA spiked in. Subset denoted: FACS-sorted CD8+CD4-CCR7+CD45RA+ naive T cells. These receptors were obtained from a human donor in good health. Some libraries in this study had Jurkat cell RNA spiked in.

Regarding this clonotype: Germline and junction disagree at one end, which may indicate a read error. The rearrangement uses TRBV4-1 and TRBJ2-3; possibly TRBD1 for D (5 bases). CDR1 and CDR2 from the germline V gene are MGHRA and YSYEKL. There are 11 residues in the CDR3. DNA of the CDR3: TGCGCCAGCGCAAACACAGGTACGCAGTATTTT. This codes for CASANTGTQYF.

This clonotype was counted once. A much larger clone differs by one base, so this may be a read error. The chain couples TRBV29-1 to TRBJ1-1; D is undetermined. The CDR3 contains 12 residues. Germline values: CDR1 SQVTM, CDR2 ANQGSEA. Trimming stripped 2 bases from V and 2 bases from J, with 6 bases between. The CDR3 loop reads CSVERINTEAFF. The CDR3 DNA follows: TGCAGCGTTGAAAGAATAAACACTGAAGCTTTCTTT.

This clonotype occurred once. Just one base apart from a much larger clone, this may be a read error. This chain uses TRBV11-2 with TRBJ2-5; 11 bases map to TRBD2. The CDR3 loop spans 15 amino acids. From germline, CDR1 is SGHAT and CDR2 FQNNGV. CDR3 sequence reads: CASSYGTSGQATQYF. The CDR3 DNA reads TGTGCCAGCAGCTATGGGACTAGCGGACAAGCGACCCAGTACTTC.

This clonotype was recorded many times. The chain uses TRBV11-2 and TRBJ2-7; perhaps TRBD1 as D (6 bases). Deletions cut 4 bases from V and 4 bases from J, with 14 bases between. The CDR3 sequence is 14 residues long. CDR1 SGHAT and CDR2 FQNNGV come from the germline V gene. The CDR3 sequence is CASSSRQENYEQYF. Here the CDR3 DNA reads TGTGCCAGCAGCTCCCGACAGGAGAATTACGAGCAGTACTTC.

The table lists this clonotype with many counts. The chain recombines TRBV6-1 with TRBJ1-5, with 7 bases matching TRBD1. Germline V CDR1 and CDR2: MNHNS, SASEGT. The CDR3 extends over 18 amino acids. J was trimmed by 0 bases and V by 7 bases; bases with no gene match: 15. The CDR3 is CASMEDPNYRGSNQPQHF. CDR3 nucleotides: TGTGCCAGCATGGAGGACCCAAACTACAGGGGTAGCAATCAGCCCCAGCATTTT.

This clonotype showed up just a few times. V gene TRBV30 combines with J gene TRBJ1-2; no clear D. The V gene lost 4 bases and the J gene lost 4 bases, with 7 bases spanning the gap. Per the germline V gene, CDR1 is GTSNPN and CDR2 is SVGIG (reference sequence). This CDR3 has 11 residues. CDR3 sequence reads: CAWTGGYGYTF. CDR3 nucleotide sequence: TGTGCCTGGACAGGAGGCTATGGCTACACCTTC.

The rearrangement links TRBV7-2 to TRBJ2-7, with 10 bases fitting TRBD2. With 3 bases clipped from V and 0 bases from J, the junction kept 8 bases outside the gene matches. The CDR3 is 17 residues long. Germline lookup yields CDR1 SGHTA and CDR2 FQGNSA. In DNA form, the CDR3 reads TGTGCCAGCAGCTTCATAGCGGGAGGCTTAAGCTCCTACGAGCAGTACTTC. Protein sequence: CASSFIAGGLSSYEQYF.

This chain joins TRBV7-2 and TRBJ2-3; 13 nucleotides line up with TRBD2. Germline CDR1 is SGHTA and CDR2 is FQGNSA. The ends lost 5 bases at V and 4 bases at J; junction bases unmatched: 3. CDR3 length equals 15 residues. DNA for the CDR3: TGTGCCAGCAGCATACTAGCGGGGGGGCCAGATACGCAGTATTTT. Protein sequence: CASSILAGGPDTQYF.

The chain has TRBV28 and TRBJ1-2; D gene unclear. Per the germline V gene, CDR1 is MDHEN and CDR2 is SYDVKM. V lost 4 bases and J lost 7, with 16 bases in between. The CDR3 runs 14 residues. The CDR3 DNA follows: TGTGCCAGCAGTTCCAACGACTTACCCTTTGGCTACACCTTC. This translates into CASSSNDLPFGYTF.

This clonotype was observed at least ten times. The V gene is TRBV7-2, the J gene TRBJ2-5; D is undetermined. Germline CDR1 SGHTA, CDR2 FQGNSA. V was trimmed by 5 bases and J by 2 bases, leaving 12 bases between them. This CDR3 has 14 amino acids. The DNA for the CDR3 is TGTGCCAGCAGCCAAGGCCCGGCACAAGAGACCCAGTACTTC. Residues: CASSQGPAQETQYF. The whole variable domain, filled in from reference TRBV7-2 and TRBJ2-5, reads GAGVSQSPSNKVTEKGKDVELRCDPISGHTALYWYRQSLGQGLEFLIYFQGNSAPDKSGLPSDRFSAERTGGSVSTLTIQRTQQEDSAVYLCASSQGPAQETQYFGPGTRLLVL.

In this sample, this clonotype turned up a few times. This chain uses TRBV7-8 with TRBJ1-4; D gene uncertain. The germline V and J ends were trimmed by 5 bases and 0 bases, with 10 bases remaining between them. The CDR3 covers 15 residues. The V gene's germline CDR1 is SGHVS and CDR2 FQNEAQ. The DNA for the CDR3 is TGTGCCAGCAGCCAACGAATTTCAACTAATGAAAAACTGTTTTTT. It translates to CASSQRISTNEKLFF.

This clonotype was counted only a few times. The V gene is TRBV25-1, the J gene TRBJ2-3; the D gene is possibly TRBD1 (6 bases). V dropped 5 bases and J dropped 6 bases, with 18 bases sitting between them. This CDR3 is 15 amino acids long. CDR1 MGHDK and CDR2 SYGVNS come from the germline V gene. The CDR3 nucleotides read TGTGCCAGCAGTTACCGGGACACCCAACTTGATACGCAGTATTTT. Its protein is CASSYRDTQLDTQYF.

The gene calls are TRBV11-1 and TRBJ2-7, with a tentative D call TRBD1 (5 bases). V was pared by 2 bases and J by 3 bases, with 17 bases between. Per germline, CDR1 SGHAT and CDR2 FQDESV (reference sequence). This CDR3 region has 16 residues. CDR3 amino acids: CASSLNRGRVSYEQYF. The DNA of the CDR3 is TGTGCCAGCAGCTTAAATCGCGGCAGGGTGAGCTACGAGCAGTACTTC.

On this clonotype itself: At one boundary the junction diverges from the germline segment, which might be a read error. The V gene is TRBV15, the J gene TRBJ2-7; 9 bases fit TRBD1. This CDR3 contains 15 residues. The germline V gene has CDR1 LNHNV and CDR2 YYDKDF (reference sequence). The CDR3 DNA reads TGTGTCACCAGCAGAGATAGGGGACAGGGCTACGAGCAGTACTTC. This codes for CVTSRDRGQGYEQYF. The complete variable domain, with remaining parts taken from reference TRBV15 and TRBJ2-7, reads DAMVIQNPRYQVTQFGKPVTLSCSQTLNHNVMYWYQQKSSQAPKLLFHYYDKDFNNEADTPDNFQSRRPNTSFCFLDIRSPGLGDTAMYLCVTSRDRGQGYEQYFGPGTRLTVT.

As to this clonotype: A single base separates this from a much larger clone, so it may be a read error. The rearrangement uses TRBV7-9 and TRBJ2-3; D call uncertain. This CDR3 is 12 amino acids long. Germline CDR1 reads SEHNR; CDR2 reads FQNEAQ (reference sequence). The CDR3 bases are TGTGTCAGCAGCTTAACGGGTCATACGCAGTATTTT. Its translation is CVSSLTGHTQYF. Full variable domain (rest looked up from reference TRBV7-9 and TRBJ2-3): DTGVSQNPRHKITKRGQNVTFRCDPISEHNRLYWYRQTLGQGPEFLTYFQNEAQLEKSRLLSDRFSAERPKGSFSTLEIQRTEQGDSAMYLCVSSLTGHTQYFGPGTRLTVL.

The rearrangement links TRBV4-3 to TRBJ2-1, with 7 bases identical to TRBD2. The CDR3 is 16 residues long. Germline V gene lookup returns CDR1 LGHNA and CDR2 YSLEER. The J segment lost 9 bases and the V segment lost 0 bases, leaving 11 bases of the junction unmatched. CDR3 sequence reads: CASSQEWLAVLPEQFF. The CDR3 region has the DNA TGCGCCAGCAGCCAAGAGTGGCTAGCGGTCTTGCCTGAGCAGTTCTTC.

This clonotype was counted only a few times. Here the CDR3 DNA reads TGTGCCAGCAGCGTGGGGGGTTCAGGTGAGCAGTTCTTC. It encodes CASSVGGSGEQFF. The V gene is TRBV9, the J gene TRBJ2-1; TRBD2 is a possible D gene (6 bases). Trimming took off 2 bases at V and 9 bases at J, with 12 bases between the two ends. CDR1 SGDLS and CDR2 YYNGEE come from the germline V gene. This CDR3 has 13 residues. Using reference TRBV9 and TRBJ2-1 for the parts outside the CDR3, the full variable domain is DSGVTQTPKHLITATGQRVTLRCSPRSGDLSVYWYQQSLDQGLQFLIQYYNGEERAKGNILERFSAQQFPDLHSELNLSSLELGDSALYFCASSVGGSGEQFFGPGTRLTVL.

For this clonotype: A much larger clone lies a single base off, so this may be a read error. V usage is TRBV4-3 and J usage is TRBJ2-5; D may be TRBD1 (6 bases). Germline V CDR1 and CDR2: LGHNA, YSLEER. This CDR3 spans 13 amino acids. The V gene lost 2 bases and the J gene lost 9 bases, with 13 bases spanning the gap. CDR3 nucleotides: TGCGCCAGCAGCCAACAACAGGGAGCGCCCCAGTACTTC. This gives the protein CASSQQQGAPQYF.

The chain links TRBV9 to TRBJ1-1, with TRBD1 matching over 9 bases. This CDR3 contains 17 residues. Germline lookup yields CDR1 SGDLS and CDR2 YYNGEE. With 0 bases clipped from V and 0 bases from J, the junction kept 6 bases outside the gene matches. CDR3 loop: CASSVAKGTGMNTEAFF. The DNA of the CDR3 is TGTGCCAGCAGCGTAGCTAAAGGGACAGGGATGAACACTGAAGCTTTCTTT.

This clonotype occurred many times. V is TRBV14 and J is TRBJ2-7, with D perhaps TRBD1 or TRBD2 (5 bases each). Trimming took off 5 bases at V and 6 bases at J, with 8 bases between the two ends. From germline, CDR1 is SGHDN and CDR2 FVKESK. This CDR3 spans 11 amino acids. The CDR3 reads CASSIGTEQYF. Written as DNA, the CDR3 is TGTGCCAGCAGCATTGGGACCGAGCAGTACTTC.

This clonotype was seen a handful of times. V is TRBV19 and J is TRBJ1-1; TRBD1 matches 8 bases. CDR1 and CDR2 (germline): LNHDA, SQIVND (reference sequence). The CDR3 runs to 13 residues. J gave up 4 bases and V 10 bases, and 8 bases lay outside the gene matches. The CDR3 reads CANSGTGATEAFF. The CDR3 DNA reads TGTGCCAACAGTGGGACAGGCGCCACTGAAGCTTTCTTT.